The 14 T cell receptor beta chains below come from one sample, sequenced in a study of blood T cells in healthy people across ages. With a J-beta primer mix and a sample-barcoded 5' primer, a second PCR ran 7 to 11 cycles. TCRdb re-derived calls from the 5' RACE reads in MiXCR, one entry per CDR3 protein. The repertoire consists of hundreds of thousands of distinct CDR3 sequences, with about 43% occurring once and the leading ten covering around 30%. Sequenced material: blood. The source of these receptors is a man older than 75 in good health.

In this sample, this clonotype turned up many times. J is TRBJ2-7 and V is TRBV29-1, with D perhaps TRBD2 (6 bases). The germline V and J ends were trimmed by 3 bases and 6 bases, with 15 bases remaining between them. Germline lookup yields CDR1 SQVTM and CDR2 ANQGSEA. The CDR3 covers 13 residues. CDR3 protein: CSVDPWGDGEQYF. CDR3 DNA: TGCAGCGTTGATCCTTGGGGGGATGGCGAGCAGTACTTC.

This clonotype was observed at least ten times. For the CDR3, the DNA is TGTGCCAGCAGCTTCGGACAGGGTCTGTACAATGAGCAGTTCTTC. Amino acids: CASSFGQGLYNEQFF. The rearrangement joins TRBV5-6 to TRBJ2-1; 8 nucleotides match TRBD1. CDR1 is SGHDT, CDR2 YYEEEE, per germline. The V and J ends lost 2 bases and 4 bases, in that order; junction bases with no gene match: 5. The CDR3 is 15 amino acids.

The chain joins TRBV20-1 to TRBJ2-7, with a weak D call TRBD1 (7 bases). Per germline, CDR1 DFQATT and CDR2 SNEGSKA (reference sequence). There are 14 residues in the CDR3. Trimming removed 5 bases from V and 7 bases from J, with 21 bases in between. The DNA for the CDR3 is TGCAGTGCTTCGCGGGACAGCGTTAATTGGGAGCAGTACTTC. Protein: CSASRDSVNWEQYF.

The rearrangement links TRBV20-1 to TRBJ2-3; 11 bases map to TRBD2. Germline V gives CDR1 DFQATT, CDR2 SNEGSKA (reference sequence). Losses at the gene ends were 4 bases for V and 4 bases for J; bases not matched to a gene: 7. CDR3 size: 15 residues. The CDR3 DNA sequence: TGCAGTGCTACTAGACTAGCGGGATTTGCAGATACGCAGTATTTT. Encoded protein: CSATRLAGFADTQYF.

This clonotype came up once. The genes are TRBV2 and TRBJ1-2; D gene unclear. V lost 0 bases to trimming and J lost 7 bases, with 6 bases between them. This CDR3 region has 12 residues. Germline loops: CDR1 SNHLY, CDR2 FYNNEI. CDR3 coding DNA: TGTGCCAGCAGTGAAGCGAGGGTTGGCTACACCTTC. Protein product: CASSEARVGYTF.

The chain recombines TRBV4-3 with TRBJ1-2; 8 nucleotides agree with TRBD1. Germline V gene data show CDR1 as LGHNA and CDR2 as YSLEER. The ends lost 4 bases at V and 4 bases at J; junction bases unmatched: 5. This CDR3 region has 14 residues. CDR3 DNA: TGCGCCAGCAGCCCGGACAGGGCCACCTATGGCTACACCTTC. As protein: CASSPDRATYGYTF.

The rearrangement joins TRBV7-2 to TRBJ2-7, with 7 positions matching TRBD1. The DNA end lines up better with TRBJ2-4; the J call may be wrong. Germline CDR1 reads SGHTA; CDR2 reads FQGNSA. The CDR3 runs to 15 residues. CDR3 sequence: CASSLAKGAENIQYF. CDR3 bases: TGTGCCAGCAGCTTAGCAAAGGGGGCGGAAAACATTCAGTACTTC.

There are a few counts of this clonotype. The V gene is TRBV6-2 or TRBV6-3, the J gene TRBJ1-2; D might be TRBD1 (5 bases). Germline lookup yields CDR1 MNHEY and CDR2 SVGEGT. Trimming took off 6 bases at V and 7 bases at J, with 15 bases between the two ends. The CDR3 consists of 13 residues. Here the CDR3 reads CASSNLKGVGYTF. DNA for the CDR3: TGTGCCAGCAGCAACCTGAAAGGGGTTGGCTACACCTTC.

The chain combines TRBV4-1 with TRBJ1-4; no clear D gene. Germline CDR1 reads MGHRA; CDR2 reads YSYEKL. The CDR3 extends over 16 amino acids. With 0 bases removed from V and 5 bases from J, the gap between germline ends came to 13 bases. DNA for the CDR3: TGCGCCAGCAGCCAAGATCATGGCGGAAGGAATGAAAAACTGTTTTTT. This translates into CASSQDHGGRNEKLFF.

Details on this clonotype: Since a much larger clone is just one base distant, this may be a read error. The gene calls are TRBV12-3 or TRBV12-4 and TRBJ2-3, with no clear D. The CDR3 runs 12 residues. Trimming removed 6 bases from V and 5 bases from J, with 9 bases in between. The CDR3 DNA reads TGTGCCAGCAGATTCGTTGGAGATACGCAGTATTTT. This translates into CASRFVGDTQYF.

The chain carries TRBV20-1 and TRBJ2-1, with 9 nucleotides matching TRBD2. Matching the DNA end better, TRBJ2-7 makes the J call doubtful. The CDR3 contains 15 residues. Germline lookup yields CDR1 DFQATT and CDR2 SNEGSKA (reference sequence). CDR3 sequence (DNA): TGCAGTGCTAAGATTCTAGCGGGGACTGGTAATGAGCAGTACTTC. Its protein is CSAKILAGTGNEQYF.

The genes are TRBV11-3 and TRBJ2-1; D unresolved. The CDR3 runs to 12 residues. Trimming cost V 1 base and J 8 bases, with 6 bases left between them. CDR1 SGHNT and CDR2 YENEEA come from the germline V gene. CDR3 in DNA: TGTGCCAGCAGCTTAGGGTGGGATGAGCAGTTCTTC. This translates into CASSLGWDEQFF.

This clonotype was seen a few times. This sequence joins TRBV11-2 and TRBJ2-3; D unclear. Trimming took 7 bases from V and 2 from J, leaving 7 bases between them. This CDR3 region has 12 residues. Per the germline V gene, CDR1 is SGHAT and CDR2 is FQNNGV. The CDR3 reads CASNSLTDTQYF. The CDR3 DNA reads as TGTGCCAGCAATTCGCTCACAGATACGCAGTATTTT.

The chain links TRBV20-1 to TRBJ1-5, with D hard to call. Per the germline V gene, CDR1 is DFQATT and CDR2 is SNEGSKA (reference sequence). There are 13 residues in the CDR3. With 5 bases removed from V and 1 base from J, the gap between germline ends came to 9 bases. CDR3 region: CSARVRSNQPQHF. In nucleotides, the CDR3 is TGCAGTGCTCGAGTCCGAAGCAATCAGCCCCAGCATTTT.